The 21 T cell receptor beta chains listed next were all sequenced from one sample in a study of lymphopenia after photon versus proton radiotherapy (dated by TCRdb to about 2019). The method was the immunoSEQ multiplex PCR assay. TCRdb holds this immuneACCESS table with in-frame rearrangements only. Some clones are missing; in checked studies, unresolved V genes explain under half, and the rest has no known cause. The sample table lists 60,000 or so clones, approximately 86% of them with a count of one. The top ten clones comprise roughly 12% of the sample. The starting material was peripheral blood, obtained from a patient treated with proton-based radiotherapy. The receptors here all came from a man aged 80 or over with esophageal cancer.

The CDR3 region has the DNA TGTGCCAGCAGCTTGGAACCGACAGGGGTCGGGGCCAACGTCCTGACTTTC. This codes for CASSLEPTGVGANVLTF. The rearrangement uses TRBV5-4 and TRBJ2-6; 8 nucleotides agree with TRBD1. V lost 0 bases, J lost 4 bases, and 6 bases stayed unmatched. Germline loops: CDR1 SGHNT, CDR2 YYREEE (reference sequence). The CDR3 is 17 amino acids.

Written as DNA, the CDR3 is TGTGCCAGCAGTGATGACAGGGACGAGCAGTACTTC. Its protein is CASSDDRDEQYF. The chain couples TRBV2 to TRBJ2-7; TRBD1 agrees at 7 bases. Germline CDR1 and CDR2: SNHLY and FYNNEI. With 3 bases clipped from V and 5 bases from J, the junction kept 1 base outside the gene matches. The CDR3 spans 12 residues. Combining the CDR3 with reference TRBV2 and TRBJ2-7 gives the whole variable domain EPEVTQTPSHQVTQMGQEVILRCVPISNHLYFYWYRQILGQKVEFLVSFYNNEISEKSEIFDDQFSVERPDGSNFTLKIRSTKLEDSAMYFCASSDDRDEQYFGPGTRLTVT.

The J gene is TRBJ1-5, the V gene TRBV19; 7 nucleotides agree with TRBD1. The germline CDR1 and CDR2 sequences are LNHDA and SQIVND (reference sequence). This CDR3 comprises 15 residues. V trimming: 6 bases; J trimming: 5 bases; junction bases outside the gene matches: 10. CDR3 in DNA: TGTGCCAGTAGAAGATCAGCAGGGGGATATCAGCCCCAGCATTTT. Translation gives CASRRSAGGYQPQHF.

In nucleotides, the CDR3 is TGTGCCAGCACCCCAAACTACAGGGGGCAGGATGAAAAACTGTTTTTT. Its translation is CASTPNYRGQDEKLFF. This sequence joins TRBV28 and TRBJ1-4; 9 bases fit TRBD1. The CDR3 sequence is 16 residues long. Germline assignment: CDR1 MDHEN and CDR2 SYDVKM. The trim removed 7 bases at V and 6 bases at J, leaving 12 bases unmatched.

CDR3 coding DNA: TGTGCCACCAGCAGAGTATCCCTCTATGGCTACACCTTC. This sequence encodes CATSRVSLYGYTF. V and J are TRBV15 and TRBJ1-2; no reliable D call. The CDR3 is made up of 13 amino acids. V lost 1 base and J 4 bases, leaving 7 bases between the germline ends. CDR1 LNHNV and CDR2 YYDKDF come from the germline V gene (reference sequence).

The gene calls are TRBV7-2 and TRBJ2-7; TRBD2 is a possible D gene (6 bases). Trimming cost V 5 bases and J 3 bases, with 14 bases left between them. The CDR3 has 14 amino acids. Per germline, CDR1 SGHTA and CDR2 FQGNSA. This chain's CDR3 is CASSPRDLYYEQYF. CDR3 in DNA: TGTGCCAGCAGCCCTCGGGACTTGTACTACGAGCAGTACTTC.

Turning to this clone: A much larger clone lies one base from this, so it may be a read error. For the CDR3, the DNA is TGTGCCAGCAGCGTAGTACCTAACTATGGCTACACCTTC. This codes for CASSVVPNYGYTF. J is TRBJ1-2 and V is TRBV9, with no clear D. The CDR3 contains 13 residues. V was pared by 0 bases and J by 0 bases, with 3 bases between. From germline, CDR1 is SGDLS and CDR2 YYNGEE. Combining the CDR3 with reference TRBV9 and TRBJ1-2 gives the whole variable domain DSGVTQTPKHLITATGQRVTLRCSPRSGDLSVYWYQQSLDQGLQFLIQYYNGEERAKGNILERFSAQQFPDLHSELNLSSLELGDSALYFCASSVVPNYGYTFGSGTRLTVV.

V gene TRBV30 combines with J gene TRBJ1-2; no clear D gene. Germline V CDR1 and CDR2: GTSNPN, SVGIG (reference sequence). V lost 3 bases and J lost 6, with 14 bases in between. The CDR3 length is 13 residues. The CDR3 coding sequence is TGTGCCTGGAGCAGAAGTGATTTTCATGGCTACACCTTC. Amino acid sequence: CAWSRSDFHGYTF.

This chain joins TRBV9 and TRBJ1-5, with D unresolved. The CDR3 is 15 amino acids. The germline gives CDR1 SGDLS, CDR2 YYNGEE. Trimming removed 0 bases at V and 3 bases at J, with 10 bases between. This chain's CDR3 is CASSVAESSNQPQHF. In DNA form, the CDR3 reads TGTGCCAGCAGCGTAGCTGAGTCGTCCAATCAGCCCCAGCATTTT.

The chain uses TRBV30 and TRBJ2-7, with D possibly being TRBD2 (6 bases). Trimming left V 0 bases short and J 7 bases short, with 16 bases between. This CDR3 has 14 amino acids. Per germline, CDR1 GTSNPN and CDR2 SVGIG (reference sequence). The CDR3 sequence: CAWSVGHSGGEQYF. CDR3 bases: TGTGCCTGGAGTGTGGGGCACTCCGGGGGAGAGCAGTACTTC.

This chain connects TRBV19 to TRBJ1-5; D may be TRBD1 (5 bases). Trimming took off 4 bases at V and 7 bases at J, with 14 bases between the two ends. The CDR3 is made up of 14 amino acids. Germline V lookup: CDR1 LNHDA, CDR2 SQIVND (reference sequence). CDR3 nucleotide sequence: TGTGCCAGTAGTAACCAGGGTAGTGTGCAGCCCCAGCATTTT. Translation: CASSNQGSVQPQHF.

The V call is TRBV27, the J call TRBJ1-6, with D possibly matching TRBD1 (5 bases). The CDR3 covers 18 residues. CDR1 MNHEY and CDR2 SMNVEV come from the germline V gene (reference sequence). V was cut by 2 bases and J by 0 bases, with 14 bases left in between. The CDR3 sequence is CASSLDRPGSSYNSPLHF. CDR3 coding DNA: TGTGCCAGCAGTTTAGATAGGCCAGGGAGCTCCTATAATTCACCCCTCCACTTT.

The CDR3 nucleotides are TGTGCCAGCAGTTGGGGGACAGGGGTTGGGCAGCCCCAGCATTTT. Its protein is CASSWGTGVGQPQHF. The chain is built from TRBV6-4 and TRBJ1-5; TRBD1 matches at 10 bases. The junction had 8 bases not matched to a gene; V was cut back by 5 bases and J by 7 bases. The CDR3 length is 15 residues. The germline V gene has CDR1 MRHNA and CDR2 SNTAGT.

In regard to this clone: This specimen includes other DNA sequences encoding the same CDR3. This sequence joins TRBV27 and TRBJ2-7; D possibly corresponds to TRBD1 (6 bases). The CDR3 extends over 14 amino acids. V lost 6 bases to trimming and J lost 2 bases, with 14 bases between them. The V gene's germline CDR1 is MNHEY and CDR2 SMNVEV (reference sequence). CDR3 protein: CASSRTGNTYEQYF. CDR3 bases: TGTGCCAGCAGCCGTACAGGGAATACCTACGAGCAGTACTTC.

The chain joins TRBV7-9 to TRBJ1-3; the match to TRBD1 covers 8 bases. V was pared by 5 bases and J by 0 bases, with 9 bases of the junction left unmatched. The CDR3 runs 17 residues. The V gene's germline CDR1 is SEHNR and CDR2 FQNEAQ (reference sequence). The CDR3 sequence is CASSQTGVKVSGNTIYF. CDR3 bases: TGTGCCAGCAGCCAGACAGGGGTTAAAGTCTCTGGAAACACCATATATTTT.

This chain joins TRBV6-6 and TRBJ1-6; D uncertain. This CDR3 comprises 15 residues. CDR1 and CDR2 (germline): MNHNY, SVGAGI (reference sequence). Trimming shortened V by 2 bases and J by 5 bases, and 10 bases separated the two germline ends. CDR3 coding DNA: TGTGCCAGCAGTTACGAGGGAGGCGATAATTCACCCCTCCACTTT. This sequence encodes CASSYEGGDNSPLHF.

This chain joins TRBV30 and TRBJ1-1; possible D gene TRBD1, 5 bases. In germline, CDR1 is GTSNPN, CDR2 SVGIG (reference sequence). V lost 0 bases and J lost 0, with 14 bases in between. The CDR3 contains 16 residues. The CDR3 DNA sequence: TGTGCCTGGAGTGTACAGTGGGGGGATGTGAACACTGAAGCTTTCTTT. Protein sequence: CAWSVQWGDVNTEAFF.

CDR3 sequence reads: CASKEVPQGNQPQHF. The CDR3 DNA sequence: TGTGCCAGCAAGGAGGTCCCCCAGGGCAATCAGCCCCAGCATTTT. This chain joins TRBV2 and TRBJ1-5, with unresolved D. This CDR3 spans 15 amino acids. V was pared by 7 bases and J by 2 bases, with 15 bases between. CDR1 is SNHLY and CDR2 is FYNNEI in the germline V gene.

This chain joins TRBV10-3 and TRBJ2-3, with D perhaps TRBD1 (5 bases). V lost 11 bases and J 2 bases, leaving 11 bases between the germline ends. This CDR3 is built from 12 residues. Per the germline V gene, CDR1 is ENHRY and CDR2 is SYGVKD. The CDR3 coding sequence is TGTGCCGTCCAGGGAATCACAGATACGCAGTATTTT. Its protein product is CAVQGITDTQYF.

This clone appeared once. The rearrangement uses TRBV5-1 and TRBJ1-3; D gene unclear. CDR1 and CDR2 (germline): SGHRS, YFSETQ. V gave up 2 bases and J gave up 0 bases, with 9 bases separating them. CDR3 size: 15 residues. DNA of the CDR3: TGCGCCAGCAGCTTCGACGGAGACTCTGGAAACACCATATATTTT. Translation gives CASSFDGDSGNTIYF.

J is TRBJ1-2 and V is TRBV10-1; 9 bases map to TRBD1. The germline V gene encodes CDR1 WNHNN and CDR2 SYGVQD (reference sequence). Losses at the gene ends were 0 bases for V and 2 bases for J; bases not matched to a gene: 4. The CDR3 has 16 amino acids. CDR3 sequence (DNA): TGCGCCAGCAGTGAGTCTTTAGGACAGGGGAACTATGGCTACACCTTC. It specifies CASSESLGQGNYGYTF.